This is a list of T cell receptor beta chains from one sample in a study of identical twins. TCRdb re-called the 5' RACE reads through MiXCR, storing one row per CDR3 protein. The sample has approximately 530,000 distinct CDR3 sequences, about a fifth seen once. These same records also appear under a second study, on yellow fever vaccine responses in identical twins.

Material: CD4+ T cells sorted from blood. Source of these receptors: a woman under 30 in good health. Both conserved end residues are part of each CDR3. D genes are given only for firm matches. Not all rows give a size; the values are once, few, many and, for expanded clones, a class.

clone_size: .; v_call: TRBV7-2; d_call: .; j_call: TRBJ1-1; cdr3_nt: TGTGCCAGCAGCCCGAACAGGGTAAACACTGAAGCTTTCTTT; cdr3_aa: CASSPNRVNTEAFF
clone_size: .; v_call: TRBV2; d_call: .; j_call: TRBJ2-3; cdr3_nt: TGTGCCAGCAGTGAAACCGCGCGGTTAAGCACAGATACGCAGTATTTT; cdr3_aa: CASSETARLSTDTQYF
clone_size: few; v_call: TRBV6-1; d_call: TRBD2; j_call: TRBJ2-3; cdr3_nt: TGTGCCAGCAGTGAAGGAGCGGGAGGGCTGAATACGCAGTATTTT; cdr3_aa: CASSEGAGGLNTQYF
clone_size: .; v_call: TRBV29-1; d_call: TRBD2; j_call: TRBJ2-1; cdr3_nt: TGCAGCGTGGGGCGGAGGCTAGCGGGACATGAGCAGTTCTTC; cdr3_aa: CSVGRRLAGHEQFF
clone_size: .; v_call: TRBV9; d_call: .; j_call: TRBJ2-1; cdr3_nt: TGTGCCAGCAGCGTAGGCGGACGAGGGTACAATGAGCAGTTCTTC; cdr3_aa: CASSVGGRGYNEQFF
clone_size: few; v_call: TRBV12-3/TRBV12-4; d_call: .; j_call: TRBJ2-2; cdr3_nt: TGTGCCAGCAGTTTAAGATTCGCCGGGGAGCTGTTTTTT; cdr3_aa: CASSLRFAGELFF
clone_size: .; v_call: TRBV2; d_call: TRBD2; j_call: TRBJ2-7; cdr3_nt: TGTGCCAGCAGGGTTAGCGGGAGTCGTGAGCAGTACTTC; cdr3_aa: CASRVSGSREQYF
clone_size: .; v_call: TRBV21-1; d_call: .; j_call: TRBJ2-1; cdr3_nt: TGTGCCAGCAGCTTTGGTACAGGGGGCTCGTCCGATGAGAACAATGAGCAGTTCTTC; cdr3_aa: CASSFGTGGSSDENNEQFF
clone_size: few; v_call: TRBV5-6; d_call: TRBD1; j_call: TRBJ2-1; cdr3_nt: TGTGCCAGCAGCCGCCGGGACAGAAACAATGAGCAGTTCTTC; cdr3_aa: CASSRRDRNNEQFF
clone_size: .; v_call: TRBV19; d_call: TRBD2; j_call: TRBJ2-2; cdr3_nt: TGTGCCACCTCGATCGCGGGGGCGAACACCGGGGAGCTGTTTTTT; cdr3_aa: CATSIAGANTGELFF
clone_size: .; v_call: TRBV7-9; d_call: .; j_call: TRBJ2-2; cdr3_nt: TGTGCCAGCAGCTTAGTCCCTCACCTTCTGGCCGGGGAGCTGTTTTTT; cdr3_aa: CASSLVPHLLAGELFF
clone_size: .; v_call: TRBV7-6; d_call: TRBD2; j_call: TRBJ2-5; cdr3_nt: TGTGCCAGCAGCCTGACTAGCGGGAGGTTTGAGACCCAGTACTTC; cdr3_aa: CASSLTSGRFETQYF
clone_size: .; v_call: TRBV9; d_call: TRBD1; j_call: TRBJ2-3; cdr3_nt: TGTGCCAGCAGCGTGCCCGGGGGTGGGACAGGGGATACGCAGTATTTT; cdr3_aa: CASSVPGGGTGDTQYF
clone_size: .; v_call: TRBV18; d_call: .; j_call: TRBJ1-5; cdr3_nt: TGTGCCAGCTCACCACTTATGGATGCAGGACGACGGACGGGAAGGGTGGATCAGCCCCAGCATTTT; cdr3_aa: CASSPLMDAGRRTGRVDQPQHF
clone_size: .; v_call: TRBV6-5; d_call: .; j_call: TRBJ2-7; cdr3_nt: TGTGCCAGCAGTTACTCGATGGAGACATACGAGCAGTACTTC; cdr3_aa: CASSYSMETYEQYF
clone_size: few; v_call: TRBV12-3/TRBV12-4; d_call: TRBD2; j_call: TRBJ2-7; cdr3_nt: TGTGCCAGCAGTCTCAGGGGTAGGGTTGGCCTAGCGGGAGGGCAGGAGCAGTACTTC; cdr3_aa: CASSLRGRVGLAGGQEQYF
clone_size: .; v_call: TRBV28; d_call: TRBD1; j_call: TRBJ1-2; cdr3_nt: TGTGCCAGCAGTAAGGAGACAGGGACCTACACTGGCTACACCTTC; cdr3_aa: CASSKETGTYTGYTF
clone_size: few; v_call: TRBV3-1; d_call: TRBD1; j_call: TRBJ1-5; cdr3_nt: TGTGCCAGCAGCCCGTACTCGGGACAGGGGATACAGCCCCAGCATTTT; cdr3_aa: CASSPYSGQGIQPQHF
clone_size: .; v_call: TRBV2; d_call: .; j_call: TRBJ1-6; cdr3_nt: TGTGCCAGCGCTCGTTCGGAGATCTCACCCCTCCACTTT; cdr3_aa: CASARSEISPLHF
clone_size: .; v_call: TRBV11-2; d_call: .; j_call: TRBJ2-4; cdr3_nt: TGTGCCAGCAGCCCGCCGACGATTCTAGCCAAAAACATTCAGTACTTC; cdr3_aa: CASSPPTILAKNIQYF
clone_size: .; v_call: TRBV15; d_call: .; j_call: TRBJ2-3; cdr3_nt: TGCCGCCGGGCAGCCCTGAGCACAGATACGCAGTATTTT; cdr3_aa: CRRAALSTDTQYF
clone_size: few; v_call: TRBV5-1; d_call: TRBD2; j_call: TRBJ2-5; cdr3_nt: TGCGCCAGCAGCGGCGGCGGGGGGTCCTATCCACGGACTAGCGGGGGTCAAGAGACCCAGTACTTC; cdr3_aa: CASSGGGGSYPRTSGGQETQYF
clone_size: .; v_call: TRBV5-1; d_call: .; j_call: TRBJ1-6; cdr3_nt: TGCGCCAGCAGCTTGTCGGGGGGATATAATTCACCCCTCCACTTT; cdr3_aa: CASSLSGGYNSPLHF
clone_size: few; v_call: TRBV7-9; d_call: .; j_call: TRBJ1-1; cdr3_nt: TGTGCCAGCAGCCTAGACCCCCTCACTGAAGCTTTCTTT; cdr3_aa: CASSLDPLTEAFF
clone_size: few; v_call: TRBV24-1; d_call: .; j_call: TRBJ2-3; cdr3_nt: TGTGCCACCAGTGATTTACGAGGAGATACGCAGTATTTT; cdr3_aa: CATSDLRGDTQYF
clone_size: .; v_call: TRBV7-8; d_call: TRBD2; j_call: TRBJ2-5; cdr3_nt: TGTGCCAGCAGCTCGCATACCGGACTAGCGGGAGGAATCGAAGAGACCCAGTACTTC; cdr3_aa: CASSSHTGLAGGIEETQYF
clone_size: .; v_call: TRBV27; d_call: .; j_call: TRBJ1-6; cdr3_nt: TGTGCCAGCAGCGAGGGAATGCTCGCTTCACCCCTCCACTTT; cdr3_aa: CASSEGMLASPLHF
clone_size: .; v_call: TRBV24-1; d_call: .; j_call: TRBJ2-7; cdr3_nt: TGTGCCACCAGTGATTCCTCGACAGCAGGGATTTACGAGCAGTACTTC; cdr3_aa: CATSDSSTAGIYEQYF
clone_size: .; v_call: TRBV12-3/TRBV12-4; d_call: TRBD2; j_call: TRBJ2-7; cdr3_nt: TGTGCCAGCACCCTAGCGGGAGTGCATTACGAGCAGTACTTC; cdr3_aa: CASTLAGVHYEQYF
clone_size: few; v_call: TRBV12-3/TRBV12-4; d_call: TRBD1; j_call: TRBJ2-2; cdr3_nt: TGTGCCAGCAAGGCACAGGGGGCGAACACCGGGGAGCTGTTTTTT; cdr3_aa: CASKAQGANTGELFF
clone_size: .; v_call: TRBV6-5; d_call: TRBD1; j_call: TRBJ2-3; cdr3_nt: TGTGCCAGCAGTTGGACAGGGGTGGAAGATACGCAGTATTTT; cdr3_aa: CASSWTGVEDTQYF
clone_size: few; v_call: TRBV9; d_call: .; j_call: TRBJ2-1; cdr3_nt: TGTGCCAGCAGCGTAGGAGGGGGGAGTAATGAGCAGTTCTTC; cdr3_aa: CASSVGGGSNEQFF
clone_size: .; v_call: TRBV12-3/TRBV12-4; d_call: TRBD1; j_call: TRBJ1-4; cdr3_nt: TGTGCCAGCAGTCCGGGCCGGGACAGGGGATCCGAAAAACTGTTTTTT; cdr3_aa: CASSPGRDRGSEKLFF
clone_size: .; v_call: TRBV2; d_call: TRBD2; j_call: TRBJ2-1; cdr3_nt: TGTGCCAGCATCCTAGCGGGAGTGCTCTACAATGAGCAGTTCTTC; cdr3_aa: CASILAGVLYNEQFF
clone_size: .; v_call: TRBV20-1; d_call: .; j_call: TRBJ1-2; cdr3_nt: TGCAGTGCTAGTCCCAGCTACACCTTC; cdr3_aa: CSASPSYTF
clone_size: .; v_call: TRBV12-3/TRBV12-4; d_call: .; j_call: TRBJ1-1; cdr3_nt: TGTGCCAGCAGTTTCGGGGGGGGAGTGAACACTGAAGCTTTCTTT; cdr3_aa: CASSFGGGVNTEAFF
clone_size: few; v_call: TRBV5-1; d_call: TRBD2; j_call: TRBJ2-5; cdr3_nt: TGCGCCAGCAGCACAAGCGGGGGTTCTCAAGAGACCCAGTACTTC; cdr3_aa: CASSTSGGSQETQYF
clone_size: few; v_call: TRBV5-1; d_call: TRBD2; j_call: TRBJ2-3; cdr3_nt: TGCGCCAGCAGCTTGGCCCTCGATAGCGGGATATCCACAGATACGCAGTATTTT; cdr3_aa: CASSLALDSGISTDTQYF
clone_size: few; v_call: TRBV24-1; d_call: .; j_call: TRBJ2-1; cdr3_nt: TGTGCCACCAGTCACCGGGCCAAGCGAGACTCCTACAATGAGCAGTTCTTC; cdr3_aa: CATSHRAKRDSYNEQFF
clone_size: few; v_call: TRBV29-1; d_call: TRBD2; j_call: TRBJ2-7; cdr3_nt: TGCAGCGTTCTCGGACTAGCGGGCCCAAACGAGCAGTACTTC; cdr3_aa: CSVLGLAGPNEQYF
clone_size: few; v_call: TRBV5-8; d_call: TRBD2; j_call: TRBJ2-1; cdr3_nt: TGTGCCAGCAGCTTGCGCAGACTAGCGGGGACCTCGGGTGAGCAGTTCTTC; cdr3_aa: CASSLRRLAGTSGEQFF